This TCR beta chain was sequenced in a study of cytomegalovirus exposure and HLA in healthy donors. Study-wide findings and caveats: CMV serostatus was the sole immune exposure data available.

The CDR3 runs 14 residues. V was shortened by 4 bases and J by 0 bases, with 8 bases between the two germline ends. Looked up from germline, CDR1 is SGHRS and CDR2 is YFSETQ. PCR employed 60 Vbeta and 13 Jbeta primers. Sequencing was performed with immunoSEQ multiplex PCR; in TCRdb, only in-frame clones are kept and a portion is missing. Of a few hundred thousand clones listed, 85% to 90% are singletons. Healthy donors of bone marrow made up the group. A note on this clone: Its antigen is not identified.

The specimen was PBMCs. The sequence came from a woman aged 18-35 years in good health and CMV-seronegative. This chain joins TRBV5-1 and TRBJ1-5; TRBD1 might be the D (6 bases). The chain's CDR3 is CASSPGDSNQPQHF. The CDR3 region has the DNA TGCGCCAGCAGCCCAGGGGATAGCAATCAGCCCCAGCATTTT.